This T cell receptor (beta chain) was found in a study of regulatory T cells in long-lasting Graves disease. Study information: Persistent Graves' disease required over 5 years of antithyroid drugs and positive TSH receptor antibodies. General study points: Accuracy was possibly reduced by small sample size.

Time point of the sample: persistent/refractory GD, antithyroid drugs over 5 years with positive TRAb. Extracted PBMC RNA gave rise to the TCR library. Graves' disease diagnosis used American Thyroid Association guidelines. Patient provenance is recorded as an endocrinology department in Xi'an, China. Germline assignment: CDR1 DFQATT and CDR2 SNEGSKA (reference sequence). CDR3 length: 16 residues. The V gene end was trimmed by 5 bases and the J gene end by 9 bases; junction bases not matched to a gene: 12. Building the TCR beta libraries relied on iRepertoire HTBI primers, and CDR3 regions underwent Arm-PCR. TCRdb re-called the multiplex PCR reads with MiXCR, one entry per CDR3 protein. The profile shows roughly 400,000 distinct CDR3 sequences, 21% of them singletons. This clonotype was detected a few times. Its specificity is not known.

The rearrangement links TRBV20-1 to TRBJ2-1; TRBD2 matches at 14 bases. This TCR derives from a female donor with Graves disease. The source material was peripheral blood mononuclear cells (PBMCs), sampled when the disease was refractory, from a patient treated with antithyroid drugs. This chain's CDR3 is CSAGRTSGRSRREQFF. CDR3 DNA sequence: TGCAGTGCTGGGAGGACTAGCGGGAGGAGTCGGCGTGAGCAGTTCTTC.